This T cell receptor (beta chain) was documented in a study of blood T cell repertoires in COVID-19. Sequenced by immunoSEQ multiplex PCR; TCRdb stores in-frame clones only, minus some. The sample yields under 250,000 clones, 85% seen once. The germline CDR1 and CDR2 sequences are MGHRA and YSYEKL. The CDR3 is made up of 14 amino acids. V lost 0 bases, J lost 10 bases, and 15 bases lay in between. The V gene is TRBV4-1, the J gene TRBJ1-1; tentative D call: TRBD1 (6 bases). Sample: PBMCs or T cells enriched from blood (not recorded which). The receptor was derived from a woman between 45 and 60 years old with acute COVID-19. The CDR3 protein is CASSQDFLGRGAFF. In DNA, the CDR3 is TGCGCCAGCAGCCAAGATTTTCTTGGCAGGGGAGCTTTCTTT.